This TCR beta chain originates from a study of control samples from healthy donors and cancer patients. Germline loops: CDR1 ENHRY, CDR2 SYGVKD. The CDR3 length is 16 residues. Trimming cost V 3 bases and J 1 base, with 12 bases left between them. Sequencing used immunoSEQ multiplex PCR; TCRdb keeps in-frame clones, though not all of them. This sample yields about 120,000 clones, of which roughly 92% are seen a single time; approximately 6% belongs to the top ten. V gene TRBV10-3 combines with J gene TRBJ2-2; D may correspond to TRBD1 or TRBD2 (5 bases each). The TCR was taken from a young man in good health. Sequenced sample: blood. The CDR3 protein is CAISDSGTVNTGELFF. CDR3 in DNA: TGTGCCATCAGTGACTCCGGGACGGTGAACACCGGGGAGCTGTTTTTT.